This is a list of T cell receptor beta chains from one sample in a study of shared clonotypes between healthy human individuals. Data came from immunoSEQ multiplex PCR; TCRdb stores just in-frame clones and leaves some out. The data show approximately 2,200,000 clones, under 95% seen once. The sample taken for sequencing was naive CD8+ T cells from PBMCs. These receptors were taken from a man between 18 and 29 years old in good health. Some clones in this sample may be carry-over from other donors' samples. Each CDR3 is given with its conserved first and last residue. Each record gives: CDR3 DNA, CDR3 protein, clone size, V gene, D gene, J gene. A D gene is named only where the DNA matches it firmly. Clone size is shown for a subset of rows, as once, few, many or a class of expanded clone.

DNA: TGTGCCAGCAGTCCCTACCGGGCTAACGGAGGCTACACCTTC; CDR3: CASSPYRANGGYTF; size: NA; V: TRBV28; D: NA; J: TRBJ1-2
DNA: TGTGCCAGCAGTGAAGGCTGGGGGCTCTCCTACGAGCAGTACTTC; CDR3: CASSEGWGLSYEQYF; size: NA; V: TRBV6-1; D: NA; J: TRBJ2-7
DNA: TGTGCCAGCAGCTTAGGTAATAGCAGGGGGCTCGAGCAGTACTTC; CDR3: CASSLGNSRGLEQYF; size: NA; V: TRBV7-9; D: TRBD1; J: TRBJ2-7
DNA: TGCGCCAGCAGCCCCAGGACAGGGGGGTACGAGCAGTACTTC; CDR3: CASSPRTGGYEQYF; size: NA; V: TRBV4-3; D: TRBD1; J: TRBJ2-7
DNA: TGCAGCGTTCCCGGGACCGATTCCTACGAGCAGTACTTC; CDR3: CSVPGTDSYEQYF; size: NA; V: TRBV29-1; D: NA; J: TRBJ2-7
DNA: TGTGCCAGCAGCGACCGGACTACAGAAGAGACCCAGTACTTC; CDR3: CASSDRTTEETQYF; size: NA; V: TRBV7-2; D: NA; J: TRBJ2-5
DNA: TGTGCCAGCAGAATTTCACCCACCGGGGAGCTGTTTTTT; CDR3: CASRISPTGELFF; size: NA; V: TRBV7-9; D: NA; J: TRBJ2-2
DNA: TGTGCCTGGAGTGACCCCTTGGGAGGGACTTCAGAAGCTTTCTTT; CDR3: CAWSDPLGGTSEAFF; size: NA; V: TRBV30; D: NA; J: TRBJ1-1
DNA: TGCAGCGTTGAACTTCGAGACTACCATGAGCAGTTCTTC; CDR3: CSVELRDYHEQFF; size: NA; V: TRBV29-1; D: NA; J: TRBJ2-1
DNA: TGTGCCAGCAGACGGGACAGGGGATTGGGCGGGGAGCTGTTTTTT; CDR3: CASRRDRGLGGELFF; size: NA; V: TRBV5-6; D: TRBD1; J: TRBJ2-2
DNA: TGTGCCAGCTCCGATAGGACCTATACCTACGAGCAGTACTTC; CDR3: CASSDRTYTYEQYF; size: NA; V: TRBV28; D: NA; J: TRBJ2-7
DNA: TGTGCCAGCACCCGGCCCGTTGGTGGTGGCTACGAGCAGTACTTC; CDR3: CASTRPVGGGYEQYF; size: NA; V: TRBV6-1; D: NA; J: TRBJ2-7
DNA: TGTGCCAGCAGCCCAGGGGGTAACGGGAGAATAGACAATGAGCAGTTCTTC; CDR3: CASSPGGNGRIDNEQFF; size: NA; V: TRBV11-2; D: NA; J: TRBJ2-1
DNA: TGTGCCAGCAGCCGCGAGGGGACCCAGTACTTC; CDR3: CASSREGTQYF; size: once; V: TRBV6-6; D: NA; J: TRBJ2-5
DNA: TGTGCCAGCAGTGCAACGACAGGTGGCAATCAGCCCCAGCATTTT; CDR3: CASSATTGGNQPQHF; size: NA; V: TRBV27; D: NA; J: TRBJ1-5
DNA: TGTGCCAGCAGGGGAGGACTAGCGGGAGATGAGCAGTTCTTC; CDR3: CASRGGLAGDEQFF; size: NA; V: TRBV6-1; D: TRBD2; J: TRBJ2-1
DNA: TGTGCCAGCAGCTTAATAACGGCAGATACGCAGTATTTT; CDR3: CASSLITADTQYF; size: NA; V: TRBV7-3; D: NA; J: TRBJ2-3
DNA: TGTGCCAGCAGCTTAGAGGTCGCGACAATCTATGGCTACACCTTC; CDR3: CASSLEVATIYGYTF; size: NA; V: TRBV7-2; D: NA; J: TRBJ1-2
DNA: TGCGCCAGCAGACTAGCGGGGAACTACGAGCAGTACTTC; CDR3: CASRLAGNYEQYF; size: NA; V: TRBV5-1; D: TRBD2; J: TRBJ2-7
DNA: TGTGCCAGCAGCGTAGGGAGGGGGGAGGCCTACAATGAGCAGTTCTTC; CDR3: CASSVGRGEAYNEQFF; size: NA; V: TRBV9; D: NA; J: TRBJ2-1
DNA: TGTGCCAGCAGCTTAGAGAGGGCGGCCGCCGGGGAGCTGTTTTTT; CDR3: CASSLERAAAGELFF; size: NA; V: TRBV7-9; D: NA; J: TRBJ2-2
DNA: TGTGCCTGGAGTCCGGGAACATACTCCTACGAGCAGTACTTC; CDR3: CAWSPGTYSYEQYF; size: NA; V: TRBV30; D: NA; J: TRBJ2-7
DNA: TGTGCCAGCAGCTTATACGGGGGCCGCGATGAGCAGTTCTTC; CDR3: CASSLYGGRDEQFF; size: NA; V: TRBV7-3; D: NA; J: TRBJ2-1
DNA: TGCGCCAGCAGCCGAAGACAGGGGGACACAGATACGCAGTATTTT; CDR3: CASSRRQGDTDTQYF; size: NA; V: TRBV4-3; D: TRBD1; J: TRBJ2-3
DNA: TGTGCCAGCAGCTTCCCCCTAGCATACCCCCCCACTGAGCAGTACTTC; CDR3: CASSFPLAYPPTEQYF; size: once; V: TRBV11-2; D: NA; J: TRBJ2-7
DNA: TGTGCCATCAGTGGGCTTAGCGGGAGGATAATTAGCGAGCAGTACTTC; CDR3: CAISGLSGRIISEQYF; size: NA; V: TRBV10-3; D: TRBD2; J: TRBJ2-7
DNA: TGTGCCAGCAGCCCTCCGTCCCGGGACAGTTCTTTCTACGAGCAGTACTTC; CDR3: CASSPPSRDSSFYEQYF; size: NA; V: TRBV28; D: TRBD1; J: TRBJ2-7
DNA: TGCGCCAGCAGCCAGGCTACAGGGACCTACGAGCAGTACTTC; CDR3: CASSQATGTYEQYF; size: NA; V: TRBV4-1; D: NA; J: TRBJ2-7
DNA: TGCGCCGCCAGCGGGGGAAGCGGGGCAGGCAATGAGCAGTTCTTC; CDR3: CAASGGSGAGNEQFF; size: NA; V: TRBV4-3; D: TRBD2; J: TRBJ2-1
DNA: TGTGCCAGCTCACCACCGGACAGTGAGATTTACGAGCAGTACTTC; CDR3: CASSPPDSEIYEQYF; size: NA; V: TRBV18; D: NA; J: TRBJ2-7
DNA: TGCGCCAGCAGCCAAGAACTCTTAGAGACCCAGTACTTC; CDR3: CASSQELLETQYF; size: NA; V: TRBV4-1; D: NA; J: TRBJ2-5
DNA: TGTGCCAGTAGTATTTCCCCCTCAAGGCCGAGACTCACTGAAGCTTTCTTT; CDR3: CASSISPSRPRLTEAFF; size: NA; V: TRBV19; D: NA; J: TRBJ1-1
DNA: TGTGCCAGCAGCTTGTACCCCATCAGGGAGTGGGATGAGCAGTTCTTC; CDR3: CASSLYPIREWDEQFF; size: NA; V: TRBV5-5; D: NA; J: TRBJ2-1
DNA: TGTGCCAGCAGAAGCGACAGGAGATCGGAGACCCAGTACTTC; CDR3: CASRSDRRSETQYF; size: NA; V: TRBV6-1; D: NA; J: TRBJ2-5
DNA: TGTGCCAGCAGCCTCGGGACTAGCGGGCACGCGAACACCGGGGAGCTGTTTTTT; CDR3: CASSLGTSGHANTGELFF; size: NA; V: TRBV7-3; D: TRBD2; J: TRBJ2-2
DNA: TGTGCCAGCAGCTTCGGTAACCACGTGGACTTC; CDR3: CASSFGNHVDF; size: NA; V: TRBV7-9; D: NA; J: TRBJ2-4
DNA: TGTGCCAGCAGTTTTTGGGTAGACCAGCCCCAGCATTTT; CDR3: CASSFWVDQPQHF; size: NA; V: TRBV27; D: NA; J: TRBJ1-5
DNA: TGTGCCTGGAACTCAGGGTCTTGGGAGCAGTTCTTC; CDR3: CAWNSGSWEQFF; size: NA; V: TRBV30; D: NA; J: TRBJ2-1
DNA: TGTGCCAGCAGCCGGTTTACTGAGGCAGACTATGAGCAGTTCTTC; CDR3: CASSRFTEADYEQFF; size: NA; V: TRBV5-4; D: NA; J: TRBJ2-1
DNA: TGTGCCAGCAGCGGTCCGGGGCATCAAGAGACCCAGTACTTC; CDR3: CASSGPGHQETQYF; size: NA; V: TRBV7-9; D: NA; J: TRBJ2-5
DNA: TGTGCCAGTAGCTCCGGGCCCCTAGCCAAAAACATTCAGTACTTC; CDR3: CASSSGPLAKNIQYF; size: NA; V: TRBV19; D: NA; J: TRBJ2-4
DNA: TGTGCCTGGAGTGCTGAACAGAGTAATCAGCCCCAGCATTTT; CDR3: CAWSAEQSNQPQHF; size: few; V: TRBV30; D: NA; J: TRBJ1-5
DNA: TGTGCCAGCAGCGTAGGTGGGTCCGGGGAGCTGTTTTTT; CDR3: CASSVGGSGELFF; size: once; V: TRBV9; D: NA; J: TRBJ2-2
DNA: TGTGCCAGCAGTTTACTCAGGACAGGGGTTAGGAACCCTGAAGCTTTCTTT; CDR3: CASSLLRTGVRNPEAFF; size: NA; V: TRBV28; D: TRBD1; J: TRBJ1-1
DNA: TGTGCCAGCAGCCCGAGCGGGAGCTCCTACAATGAGCAGTTCTTC; CDR3: CASSPSGSSYNEQFF; size: few; V: TRBV11-2; D: TRBD2; J: TRBJ2-1
DNA: TGTGCCAGCAGCATTCAAGGGACAGGGAACACTGAAGCTTTCTTT; CDR3: CASSIQGTGNTEAFF; size: once; V: TRBV27; D: TRBD1; J: TRBJ1-1
DNA: TGCGCCAGCAGCTTTCACGGGACTAGCGGCAGCTCCTACAATGAGCAGTTCTTC; CDR3: CASSFHGTSGSSYNEQFF; size: NA; V: TRBV5-1; D: TRBD2; J: TRBJ2-1
DNA: TGTGCCGTCCCTGCTCCGGGACAGCCCTCCTCTGGGGCCAACGTCCTGACTTTC; CDR3: CAVPAPGQPSSGANVLTF; size: NA; V: TRBV14; D: TRBD1; J: TRBJ2-6
DNA: TGTGCCAGCAGCTTAGGAGCGGGGACCCCGGGGGAGCAGTACTTC; CDR3: CASSLGAGTPGEQYF; size: NA; V: TRBV13; D: TRBD2; J: TRBJ2-7
DNA: TGCGCCAGCAGCCAAGATACAGGACCTCGAGGTATGGAAGCTTTCTTT; CDR3: CASSQDTGPRGMEAFF; size: once; V: TRBV4-3; D: NA; J: TRBJ1-1
DNA: TGTGCCAGCAGCCCACCAGGGGGGAGCCCCAAAGGGGAGCTGTTTTTT; CDR3: CASSPPGGSPKGELFF; size: NA; V: TRBV11-2; D: NA; J: TRBJ2-2
DNA: TGTGCCAGTAGTGACTGGAACACTGAAGCTTTCTTT; CDR3: CASSDWNTEAFF; size: few; V: TRBV19; D: NA; J: TRBJ1-1
DNA: TGTGCCAGCAGCCGGGGACAGGGAAAGGACGAGCAGTACTTC; CDR3: CASSRGQGKDEQYF; size: NA; V: TRBV6-5; D: TRBD1; J: TRBJ2-7
DNA: TGTGCCAGCAGTTACAGTCTAGGATCGCGTGAGCAGTTCTTC; CDR3: CASSYSLGSREQFF; size: NA; V: TRBV6-5; D: NA; J: TRBJ2-1
DNA: TGTGCCAGCAGCTTAGAAGGGGGGCAGTATTTT; CDR3: CASSLEGGQYF; size: NA; V: TRBV7-9; D: NA; J: TRBJ2-3
DNA: TGTGCCAGCAGTCAAAGGGGGTCCGAGCAGTACTTC; CDR3: CASSQRGSEQYF; size: once; V: TRBV7-8; D: NA; J: TRBJ2-7
DNA: TGCGCCAGCAGCCCTCTCGCCCCAGGCGTCCTGACTTTC; CDR3: CASSPLAPGVLTF; size: NA; V: TRBV4-1; D: NA; J: TRBJ2-6
DNA: TGTGCCAGCAGCCGGTCCCGGGACAGGACCTCCGAAGCTTTCTTT; CDR3: CASSRSRDRTSEAFF; size: NA; V: TRBV5-6; D: TRBD1; J: TRBJ1-1
DNA: TGTGCCAGCAGTCCGACCTACGGTAGGGAGCAGTACTTC; CDR3: CASSPTYGREQYF; size: NA; V: TRBV28; D: NA; J: TRBJ2-7